These 23 T cell receptor beta chains came from one sample sequenced in a study of T cells in Graves' hyperthyroidism and ophthalmopathy. RNA transcripts gave rise to amplified TCR beta CDR3 regions. Carried out on the TCR CDR3, a first-round RT-PCR used the HTBI primer set. TCRdb used MiXCR to reprocess the multiplex PCR reads, holding one entry per CDR3 protein. The sample gives around 500,000 distinct CDR3 sequences, about 16% of which show up once; over 25% is in the top ten. Sequencing was done on a sample of blood. The source is a woman in her 30s with Graves' ophthalmopathy.

This clonotype was picked up many times. This chain joins TRBV5-6 and TRBJ2-3; 8 bases are shared with TRBD2. Germline CDR1 reads SGHDT; CDR2 reads YYEEEE. Trimming at V came to 4 bases and at J to 2 bases, leaving 6 bases not matched to a gene. The CDR3 spans 15 residues. The CDR3 sequence: CASSLERENTDTQYF. CDR3 DNA: TGTGCCAGCAGCCTCGAGCGGGAGAACACAGATACGCAGTATTTT.

As to this clonotype: Since a much larger clone is just one base distant, this may be a read error. The chain has TRBV7-8 and TRBJ1-2; D unclear. In germline, CDR1 is SGHVS, CDR2 FQNEAQ. The CDR3 length is 14 residues. Trimming pared 1 base from V and 8 bases from J, leaving 14 bases between. Here the CDR3 DNA reads TGTGCCAGCAGCTTAGTGGTCAGGAGCGTCGGCTACACCTTC. Translating gives CASSLVVRSVGYTF.

This clonotype was seen repeatedly, ten times or more. CDR3 region: CASSQEPGTPGVDTQYF. The CDR3 DNA sequence: TGTGCCAGCAGCCAAGAACCCGGGACCCCAGGGGTCGATACGCAGTATTTT. The V and J genes are TRBV3-1 and TRBJ2-3; maybe TRBD1 (6 bases). The CDR3 is made up of 17 amino acids. Per germline, CDR1 LGHDT and CDR2 YNNKEL (reference sequence). Trimming pared 0 bases from V and 6 bases from J, leaving 19 bases between.

This clonotype was observed many times. The chain uses TRBV28 and TRBJ1-2, with 8 positions matching TRBD1. CDR1 and CDR2 from the germline V gene are MDHEN and SYDVKM. The CDR3 sequence is 14 residues long. The V and J ends lost 5 bases and 5 bases, in that order; junction bases with no gene match: 7. CDR3 sequence (DNA): TGTGCCAGCAGTCCCGACAGGGGAGAGTATGGCTACACCTTC. Translating gives CASSPDRGEYGYTF.

This clonotype was seen repeatedly, ten times or more. The chain uses TRBV12-3 or TRBV12-4 and TRBJ2-3; 10 nucleotides match TRBD2. The CDR3 consists of 15 residues. J lost 5 bases, V lost 3 bases, and 5 bases had no gene match. The chain's CDR3 is CASSLSGRAIDTQYF. The CDR3 nucleotides read TGTGCCAGCAGTTTGAGCGGGAGGGCGATAGATACGCAGTATTTT.

This clonotype was seen repeatedly, ten times or more. The chain carries TRBV28 and TRBJ1-2; D is ambiguous. The CDR3 covers 13 residues. V lost 5 bases, J lost 0 bases, and 7 bases lay in between. Germline-derived CDR1 and CDR2 are MDHEN and SYDVKM. CDR3 DNA sequence: TGTGCCAGCAGTGGCCCACCTAACTATGGCTACACCTTC. Amino acid sequence: CASSGPPNYGYTF.

This clonotype was recorded a few times. The chain carries TRBV28 and TRBJ2-7; D uncertain. The CDR3 runs 14 residues. The V gene's germline CDR1 is MDHEN and CDR2 SYDVKM. V gave up 10 bases and J gave up 2 bases, with 18 bases separating them. CDR3 sequence: CATKAVDSTYEQYF. The CDR3 DNA is TGTGCCACCAAAGCTGTAGACTCAACCTACGAGCAGTACTTC.

In its sample, this clonotype was seen many times. This sequence joins TRBV7-8 and TRBJ2-3, with 10 nucleotides matching TRBD2. The CDR3 runs to 16 residues. CDR1 SGHVS and CDR2 FQNEAQ come from the germline V gene. V shed 4 bases, J shed 2 bases, and the junction held 6 bases outside the gene matches. CDR3 bases: TGTGCCAGCAGCTCCCTAGCGGGAGAGTACACAGATACGCAGTATTTT. Residues: CASSSLAGEYTDTQYF.

The table lists this clonotype with a few counts. This rearrangement joins TRBV7-9 to TRBJ1-6; no definite D call. There are 12 residues in the CDR3. Germline CDR1 reads SEHNR; CDR2 reads FQNEAQ (reference sequence). Trimming took 3 bases from V and 8 from J, leaving 5 bases between them. CDR3 amino acids: CASSFGDSPLHF. The CDR3 DNA sequence: TGTGCCAGCAGCTTTGGAGATTCACCCCTCCACTTT.

This clonotype has a handful of counts. V gene TRBV7-9 combines with J gene TRBJ1-6; no firm D call. Germline-derived CDR1 and CDR2 are SEHNR and FQNEAQ (reference sequence). This CDR3 spans 16 amino acids. Trimming removed 8 bases from V and 0 bases from J, with 14 bases in between. DNA for the CDR3: TGTGCCAGCGACTCGAGGTTGAGCTCCTATAATTCACCCCTCCACTTT. Translated: CASDSRLSSYNSPLHF.

The chain couples TRBV6-2 or TRBV6-3 to TRBJ2-5; no firm D call. V lost 2 bases and J 5 bases, leaving 9 bases between the germline ends. CDR3 length: 13 amino acids. Germline CDR1 is MNHEY and CDR2 is SVGEGT. CDR3 sequence (DNA): TGTGCCAGCAGTTACGCGGAGCACGAGACCCAGTACTTC. Translating it yields CASSYAEHETQYF.

The rearrangement links TRBV7-9 to TRBJ2-7; perhaps TRBD1 as D (6 bases). There are 12 residues in the CDR3. Trimming removed 5 bases from V and 6 bases from J, with 11 bases in between. Per the germline V gene, CDR1 is SEHNR and CDR2 is FQNEAQ (reference sequence). CDR3 DNA sequence: TGTGCCAGCAGCCCGGGACAATCCGAGCAGTACTTC. This translates into CASSPGQSEQYF.

This clonotype was observed many times. V gene TRBV20-1 combines with J gene TRBJ1-2; D might be TRBD1 (5 bases). Trimming pared 0 bases from V and 0 bases from J, leaving 11 bases between. There are 15 residues in the CDR3. The germline CDR1 and CDR2 sequences are DFQATT and SNEGSKA (reference sequence). CDR3 region: CSAREDSQTNYGYTF. DNA of the CDR3: TGCAGTGCTAGAGAAGACAGCCAAACTAACTATGGCTACACCTTC.

This clonotype was detected ten times or more. The chain carries TRBV7-2 and TRBJ1-6; D uncertain. Trimming shortened V by 5 bases and J by 10 bases, and 12 bases separated the two germline ends. Germline V gene sequence: CDR1 SGHTA, CDR2 FQGNSA. This CDR3 contains 13 residues. CDR3 bases: TGTGCCAGCAGCGAATTAGGTGGATCACCCCTCCACTTT. Protein: CASSELGGSPLHF.

The chain carries TRBV20-1 and TRBJ2-1; 16 positions match TRBD2. Germline V CDR1 and CDR2: DFQATT, SNEGSKA (reference sequence). CDR3 length: 19 amino acids. V trimming: 0 bases; J trimming: 8 bases; junction bases outside the gene matches: 13. The CDR3 bases are TGCAGTGCTAGAGATTTGTTATTTGGGACTAGCGGGAGGGTACATGAGCAGTTCTTC. Translating gives CSARDLLFGTSGRVHEQFF.

The chain employs TRBV29-1 and TRBJ2-1, with D possibly TRBD1 on 6 matching bases. Germline assignment: CDR1 SQVTM and CDR2 ANQGSEA. The CDR3 consists of 13 residues. Trimming took 7 bases from V and 3 from J, leaving 13 bases between them. For the CDR3, the DNA is TGCAGCGGAGTGCAGGGGATCTACAATGAGCAGTTCTTC. The encoded protein is CSGVQGIYNEQFF.

This clonotype was counted a few times. The chain links TRBV19 to TRBJ2-1, with 10 bases that match TRBD2. Germline V gives CDR1 LNHDA, CDR2 SQIVND (reference sequence). The CDR3 covers 14 residues. Germline trimming cut 7 bases from V and 8 bases from J; bases unmatched to any gene: 8. CDR3 nucleotide sequence: TGTGCCAGTAAACCGGTCCTAGCGGGAGATGAGCAGTTCTTC. Its protein is CASKPVLAGDEQFF.

At least ten counts were recorded for this clonotype. The rearrangement uses TRBV30 and TRBJ2-1, with D possibly matching TRBD2 (6 bases). V dropped 2 bases and J dropped 3 bases, with 17 bases sitting between them. Germline loops: CDR1 GTSNPN, CDR2 SVGIG (reference sequence). This CDR3 spans 16 amino acids. CDR3 in amino acids: CAWSTRDPSYYNEQFF. CDR3 bases: TGTGCCTGGAGTACGCGGGACCCCAGCTACTACAATGAGCAGTTCTTC.

This clonotype has a count of ten or more. The chain has TRBV7-7 and TRBJ2-3, with a weak D call TRBD2 (6 bases). The CDR3 spans 15 residues. The V end lost 5 bases, the J end lost 2 bases, and 14 bases lay between the germline ends. Germline lookup yields CDR1 SSHAT and CDR2 FNYEAQ (reference sequence). The CDR3 nucleotides read TGTGCCAGCAGCCCCCTGGTAGCGGCCACAGATACGCAGTATTTT. Translated, it gives CASSPLVAATDTQYF.

V gene TRBV15 combines with J gene TRBJ1-4, with D hard to call. This CDR3 has 18 amino acids. The V end lost 0 bases, the J end lost 0 bases, and 14 bases lay between the germline ends. CDR1 and CDR2 from the germline V gene are LNHNV and YYDKDF (reference sequence). This CDR3 reads CATSRDATLVATNEKLFF. The CDR3 DNA sequence: TGTGCCACCAGCAGAGATGCCACCCTCGTTGCAACTAATGAAAAACTGTTTTTT.

This clonotype was counted between two and nine times. J is TRBJ2-7 and V is TRBV12-5, with D hard to call. CDR1 is LGHNT, CDR2 FRNRAP, per germline. CDR3 length: 12 amino acids. V lost 1 base and J lost 7, with 8 bases in between. The CDR3 DNA reads TGTGCTAGTGGTTTGGGGTCCGGGGAGCAGTACTTC. Protein: CASGLGSGEQYF.

In its sample, this clonotype was seen many times. V is TRBV10-3 and J is TRBJ2-7, with 11 nucleotides matching TRBD2. The CDR3 covers 18 residues. Unmatched junction bases numbered 14, after V lost 2 bases and J lost 5 bases. CDR1 is ENHRY and CDR2 is SYGVKD in the germline V gene. CDR3 sequence (DNA): TGTGCCATCAGTGAGCCTTGGGGTAGCGGGAGGGCCTTCCACGAGCAGTACTTC. Residues: CAISEPWGSGRAFHEQYF.

Remarks on this clonotype: It may be a read error: a sequence one base away is much more abundant. V usage is TRBV18 and J usage is TRBJ2-5; perhaps TRBD2 as D (5 bases). The CDR3 runs 16 residues. Germline CDR1 reads KGHSH; CDR2 reads LQKENI. The CDR3 is CASSPDEGMRQETRYF. CDR3 DNA sequence: TGTGCCAGCTCACCAGATGAGGGTATGAGGCAAGAGACCCGGTACTTC.